A single sample is the source of the 5 T cell receptor beta chains below, sequenced in a study of T cell repertoires in cytomegalovirus infection. TCRdb re-called the reads with MiXCR, one entry per CDR3 protein. The top ten clones hold 25% to 30% of a sample with around 170,000 distinct CDR3 sequences, 13% to 15% of them seen once. The sequenced material came from PBMCs. The receptors were sampled from a human donor in good health (CMV status not recorded). Some clones in this sample may be carry-over from other donors' samples.

The chain recombines TRBV29-1 with TRBJ1-1; 7 bases agree with TRBD1. There are 13 residues in the CDR3. Germline V gene sequence: CDR1 SQVTM, CDR2 ANQGSEA. V shed 7 bases, J shed 5 bases, and the junction held 10 bases outside the gene matches. The CDR3 region is CSAIRQGGTEAFF. CDR3 bases: TGCAGCGCCATTCGACAGGGAGGGACTGAAGCTTTCTTT.

This clonotype occurred many times. This rearrangement joins TRBV7-6 to TRBJ2-5, with D perhaps being TRBD1 or TRBD2 (6 bases each). V lost 1 base, J lost 5 bases, and 14 bases lay in between. Germline CDR1 is SGHVS and CDR2 is FNYEAQ. This CDR3 region has 15 residues. Written as DNA, the CDR3 is TGTGCCAGCAGCTTAGATTCGGGGGCTGGGGAGACCCAGTACTTC. Its translation is CASSLDSGAGETQYF.

The V gene is TRBV5-5, the J gene TRBJ2-3; 9 bases agree with TRBD1. Germline trimming cut 2 bases from V and 4 bases from J; bases unmatched to any gene: 5. Germline lookup yields CDR1 SGHKS and CDR2 YYEKEE (reference sequence). The CDR3 extends over 15 amino acids. The CDR3 DNA sequence: TGTGCCAGCAGCTTCGGGACAGGGTGGTCAGATACGCAGTATTTT. Encoded protein: CASSFGTGWSDTQYF.

Only a few counts were recorded for this clonotype. The V and J genes are TRBV2 and TRBJ2-2; no firm D call. V was shortened by 6 bases and J by 3 bases, with 11 bases between the two germline ends. The CDR3 runs to 14 residues. Germline assignment: CDR1 SNHLY and CDR2 FYNNEI. This CDR3 is CASRDKGYTGELFF. The CDR3 DNA reads TGTGCCAGCAGAGACAAAGGGTACACCGGGGAGCTGTTTTTT.

This clonotype was counted a few times. This sequence joins TRBV7-3 and TRBJ2-1, with D possibly being TRBD2 (6 bases). The germline V and J ends were trimmed by 5 bases and 7 bases, with 21 bases remaining between them. The germline V gene encodes CDR1 SGHTA and CDR2 FQGTGA. There are 16 residues in the CDR3. The CDR3 here is CASSRVGTPALNEQFF. CDR3 coding DNA: TGTGCCAGCAGCCGGGTCGGGACTCCCGCGCTAAATGAGCAGTTCTTC.